This is a list of T cell receptor beta chains from one sample in a study of cytomegalovirus exposure and HLA in healthy donors. The repertoire was sequenced with immunoSEQ multiplex PCR; TCRdb's copy has only in-frame clones and lacks some. Altogether 150,000 to 200,000 clones are present, roughly four fifths being singletons, with the ten largest covering under 2%. The specimen was PBMCs. Source of these receptors: a man in his forties or fifties in good health and CMV-seronegative. Both conserved end residues are part of each CDR3. The order of the fields is D gene, V gene, clone size, J gene, CDR3 DNA, CDR3 protein. D genes are given only for firm matches. Clone size appears in some rows only: once, few, many, or a class for an expanded clone.

D gene: NA; V gene: TRBV11-2; clone size: NA; J gene: TRBJ1-5; CDR3 DNA: TGTGCCAGCAGCTTAGGACAGGATCAGCCCCAGCATTTT; CDR3 protein: CASSLGQDQPQHF
D gene: NA; V gene: TRBV5-1; clone size: NA; J gene: TRBJ1-5; CDR3 DNA: TGCGCCAGCAGCTTGGAAGGGGGGGTCCCGCCCCAGCATTTT; CDR3 protein: CASSLEGGVPPQHF
D gene: NA; V gene: TRBV27; clone size: few; J gene: TRBJ2-3; CDR3 DNA: TGTGCCAGCAGTCCGCGACTTCCACGCACAGATACGCAGTATTTT; CDR3 protein: CASSPRLPRTDTQYF
D gene: TRBD2; V gene: TRBV5-1; clone size: NA; J gene: TRBJ2-1; CDR3 DNA: TGCGCCAGCAGCTTCTACGGGAGGAGGGGCAATGAGCAGTTCTTC; CDR3 protein: CASSFYGRRGNEQFF
D gene: TRBD2; V gene: TRBV9; clone size: NA; J gene: TRBJ2-1; CDR3 DNA: TGTGCCAGCAGCGTTGGACTAGCGGGAAGGAATGAGCAGTTCTTC; CDR3 protein: CASSVGLAGRNEQFF
D gene: TRBD1; V gene: TRBV6-1; clone size: NA; J gene: TRBJ2-4; CDR3 DNA: TGTGCCAGCACCTGGACAGGGGATGGGGACATTCAGTACTTC; CDR3 protein: CASTWTGDGDIQYF
D gene: TRBD2; V gene: TRBV4-2; clone size: NA; J gene: TRBJ2-1; CDR3 DNA: TGTGCCAGCAGCCAAGATGGACCGGGACTACCCTACAATGAGCAGTTCTTC; CDR3 protein: CASSQDGPGLPYNEQFF
D gene: TRBD2; V gene: TRBV7-9; clone size: NA; J gene: TRBJ2-7; CDR3 DNA: TGTGCCAGCAGCTTAGCGGGAGGGGACGAGCAGTACTTC; CDR3 protein: CASSLAGGDEQYF
D gene: TRBD2; V gene: TRBV7-9; clone size: NA; J gene: TRBJ2-3; CDR3 DNA: TGTTCCAGCAGCCAGGGACTAGCGGGAGCCACAGATACGCAGTATTTT; CDR3 protein: CSSSQGLAGATDTQYF
D gene: TRBD2; V gene: TRBV7-9; clone size: few; J gene: TRBJ2-2; CDR3 DNA: TGTTCCAGCAGCAAAGGGAGGGAGAACGGGGAGCTGTTTTTT; CDR3 protein: CSSSKGRENGELFF
D gene: NA; V gene: TRBV5-6; clone size: NA; J gene: TRBJ1-4; CDR3 DNA: TGTGCCAGCAGCTTTAAACAAACTAATGAAAAACTGTTTTTT; CDR3 protein: CASSFKQTNEKLFF
D gene: NA; V gene: TRBV11-1; clone size: NA; J gene: TRBJ2-5; CDR3 DNA: TGTGCCAGCAGTGTTCCTCGCCGGGAAGGCAGTCGCGAGACCCAGTACTTC; CDR3 protein: CASSVPRREGSRETQYF